The clone carrying this T cell receptor (beta chain) was recorded a few times. Per the original methods: Amplification of reference gene primers provided the estimated nucleated cell counts. Generated by immunoSEQ multiplex PCR, the TCRdb table keeps only in-frame clones and is missing some. The DNA gave D and trimming, while V, J and clone size come from that table. The sample shows about 21,000 clones, around 82% of them seen only once. This entry comes from a study of blood T cell repertoires in COVID-19. Study-wide context: Acute and convalescent COVID-19 samples came from the United States, Italy and Spain. The cDNA or gDNA used as material had been derived from T cells, B-cell-depleted T cells, or PBMCs.

The source of this sequence is a human donor in a cohort sampled during active COVID-19. Sequencing input: peripheral blood.

This CDR3 is CASTPFETGNGYTF. CDR3 DNA sequence: TGTGCCAGCACCCCCTTTGAGACAGGCAATGGCTACACCTTC. This sequence joins TRBV7-9 and TRBJ1-2; weak D call: TRBD1 (6 bases). The germline V gene has CDR1 SEHNR and CDR2 FQNEAQ (reference sequence). The V end lost 7 bases, the J end lost 6 bases, and 18 bases lay between the germline ends. The CDR3 extends over 14 amino acids.